Listed below are T cell receptor beta chains from one sample, sequenced in a study of shared clonotypes between healthy human individuals. The data were produced by immunoSEQ multiplex PCR, yet TCRdb's version contains in-frame clones alone and is incomplete. Counted here are over a million clones, approximately 96% occurring once; the ten biggest clones make up roughly 1.1%. The sample consisted of naive CD4+ T cells sorted from blood. The receptors were sampled from a man in his thirties or forties in good health. Both conserved end residues are part of each CDR3. The D gene is left open where the match is weak. Part of the rows lack a size; the others show once, few, many or a class for expanded clones.

length	D	J	size	V	CDR3	DNA
14	TRBD1	TRBJ2-2	few	TRBV19	CASRHTGGTGELFF	TGTGCCAGTCGACACACAGGGGGCACCGGGGAGCTGTTTTTT
15	-	TRBJ1-3	-	TRBV7-9	CASSLAGSAGSTIYF	TGTGCCAGCAGCTTAGCAGGATCAGCAGGCTCCACCATATATTTT
15	TRBD2	TRBJ2-3	-	TRBV5-6	CASSLGGTRVDTQYF	TGTGCCAGCAGCTTGGGCGGGACTAGAGTGGATACGCAGTATTTT
13	-	TRBJ1-5	-	TRBV28	CASRTGWDQPQHF	TGTGCCAGCAGAACAGGGTGGGATCAGCCCCAGCATTTT
17	-	TRBJ1-2	-	TRBV5-1	CASSVTLGAGRGYGYTF	TGCGCCAGCAGCGTCACCCTCGGGGCAGGGAGGGGATATGGCTACACCTTC
15	TRBD1	TRBJ1-4	-	TRBV5-1	CASSSTGATNEKLFF	TGCGCCAGCAGCTCCACAGGGGCAACTAATGAAAAACTGTTTTTT
14	-	TRBJ2-1	once	TRBV7-2	CASSNNREGNEQFF	TGTGCCAGCAGCAACAACAGGGAAGGCAATGAGCAGTTCTTC
16	TRBD2	TRBJ2-2	once	TRBV5-4	CASSSATSGRTGELFF	TGTGCCAGCAGCTCAGCCACTAGCGGGAGAACCGGGGAGCTGTTTTTT
20	-	TRBJ2-7	-	TRBV7-8	CASSPSALPPGRRSSYEQYF	TGTGCCAGCAGCCCTAGTGCTTTACCCCCGGGACGGAGAAGCTCCTACGAGCAGTACTTC
15	TRBD1	TRBJ2-3	-	TRBV5-1	CASSLRGLAPDTQYF	TGCGCCAGCAGCTTGAGGGGGCTAGCCCCCGATACGCAGTATTTT
13	-	TRBJ2-5	-	TRBV28	CASSLLGAQTQYF	TGTGCCAGCAGTTTACTGGGGGCGCAGACCCAGTACTTC
14	-	TRBJ1-2	-	TRBV7-2	CASSSLGARYGYTF	TGTGCCAGCAGCTCACTCGGGGCTCGGTATGGCTACACCTTC
14	-	TRBJ2-2	-	TRBV6-5	CASSYFGNTGELFF	TGTGCCAGCAGTTATTTTGGTAACACCGGGGAGCTGTTTTTT
18	-	TRBJ2-6	-	TRBV9	CASSVGQGPLAGANVLTF	TGTGCCAGCAGCGTAGGGCAGGGGCCCCTCGCTGGGGCCAACGTCCTGACTTTC
15	-	TRBJ2-7	-	TRBV18	CASSPIGKTGYEQYF	TGTGCCAGCTCACCAATAGGGAAGACAGGATACGAGCAGTACTTC
14	TRBD1	TRBJ1-2	-	TRBV6-1	CASSIRQGEGGYTF	TGTGCCAGCAGTATAAGACAGGGGGAAGGTGGCTACACCTTC
13	-	TRBJ2-4	-	TRBV11-2	CASRGIGENIQYF	TGTGCCAGCAGGGGAATTGGTGAAAACATTCAGTACTTC
15	TRBD1	TRBJ2-1	-	TRBV30	CAWSISRDRNNEQFF	TGTGCCTGGAGTATCTCCCGGGACAGAAACAATGAGCAGTTCTTC
15	-	TRBJ2-2	-	TRBV27	CASSSTWVRTGELFF	TGTGCCAGCAGTTCCACATGGGTTAGGACCGGGGAGCTGTTTTTT
15	-	TRBJ2-7	-	TRBV13	CASSLLGGESYEQYF	TGTGCCAGCAGCCTCTTGGGGGGCGAATCCTACGAGCAGTACTTC
14	-	TRBJ1-2	-	TRBV6-1	CATSPLPGNYGYTF	TGTGCCACCTCACCCTTGCCGGGAAACTATGGCTACACCTTC
15	-	TRBJ1-1	-	TRBV4-3	CASSQVIGGNTEAFF	TGCGCCAGCAGCCAAGTTATCGGGGGAAACACTGAAGCTTTCTTT
11	-	TRBJ2-3	once	TRBV11-3	CASSSTDTQYF	TGTGCCAGCAGCAGCACAGATACGCAGTATTTT
12	-	TRBJ2-3	-	TRBV6-1	CASSETSDTQYF	TGTGCCAGCAGTGAAACCTCAGATACGCAGTATTTT
15	-	TRBJ2-5	-	TRBV5-1	CASSLPTIGQETQYF	TGCGCCAGCAGCTTGCCCACTATAGGCCAAGAGACCCAGTACTTC
18	TRBD2	TRBJ2-7	-	TRBV7-2	CASSPHAREGRGWNEQYF	TGTGCCAGCAGTCCTCACGCCAGGGAGGGACGCGGGTGGAACGAGCAGTACTTC
13	-	TRBJ2-1	-	TRBV10-2	CASRPLGFNEQFF	TGCGCCAGCAGGCCACTAGGGTTCAATGAGCAGTTCTTC
15	-	TRBJ1-2	-	TRBV18	CASSPLNSPNYGYTF	TGTGCCAGCTCACCCCTTAATTCGCCTAACTATGGCTACACCTTC
15	-	TRBJ2-7	-	TRBV10-2	CASRPGTLSSYEQYF	TGCGCCAGCAGGCCTGGGACTCTCAGCTCCTACGAGCAGTACTTC
17	TRBD2	TRBJ2-1	-	TRBV5-1	CASSLTSSGYGFREQFF	TGCGCCAGCAGCTTGACGTCTAGCGGATATGGGTTTCGTGAGCAGTTCTTC
18	TRBD2	TRBJ2-3	-	TRBV4-1	CASSRVGVAGRMLNTQYF	TGCGCCAGCAGCCGAGTTGGGGTAGCGGGGCGCATGCTAAATACGCAGTATTTT
16	-	TRBJ2-5	-	TRBV18	CASSLRLVNHQETQYF	TGTGCCAGCTCACTCCGACTAGTGAACCACCAAGAGACCCAGTACTTC
13	-	TRBJ2-5	-	TRBV5-1	CASSSTSTETQYF	TGCGCCAGCAGCTCGACTAGTACGGAGACCCAGTACTTC
14	TRBD1	TRBJ2-7	-	TRBV5-5	CASSEWTGGHEQYF	TGTGCCAGCAGCGAATGGACAGGGGGCCACGAGCAGTACTTC
12	-	TRBJ2-3	-	TRBV6-6	CASSYSLDTQYF	TGTGCCAGCAGTTACTCGTTAGATACGCAGTATTTT
17	-	TRBJ2-1	-	TRBV7-9	CASSSGGGANSYNEQFF	TGTGCCAGCAGCTCAGGAGGGGGAGCGAACTCCTACAATGAGCAGTTCTTC
11	-	TRBJ2-7	-	TRBV20-1	CSAPSAYEQYF	TGCAGTGCCCCATCGGCCTACGAGCAGTACTTC
17	-	TRBJ2-7	-	TRBV4-2	CASSQDPGGAGVVEQYF	TGTGCCAGCAGCCAAGACCCTGGGGGGGCAGGGGTGGTGGAGCAGTACTTC
16	-	TRBJ2-5	-	TRBV7-6	CASSLGTGTLQETQYF	TGTGCCAGCAGCTTAGGCACAGGGACTCTCCAAGAGACCCAGTACTTC
17	-	TRBJ2-4	once	TRBV10-3	CAISSRGVGRAKNIQYF	TGTGCCATATCTTCGAGGGGTGTAGGGAGGGCCAAAAACATTCAGTACTTC
14	-	TRBJ2-2	once	TRBV6-1	CASRALTSTGELFF	TGTGCCAGCAGGGCACTAACAAGCACCGGGGAGCTGTTTTTT
16	-	TRBJ2-1	-	TRBV7-6	CASSPPPRRAYNEQFF	TGTGCCAGCAGCCCGCCACCCAGACGGGCCTACAATGAGCAGTTCTTC
15	-	TRBJ2-1	-	TRBV12-1	CASRNGTSGIDEQFF	TGTGCCAGCAGAAACGGGACTAGCGGGATCGATGAGCAGTTCTTC
14	TRBD1	TRBJ2-7	once	TRBV11-1	CASSRGQGLYEQYF	TGTGCCAGCAGCCGGGGACAGGGGCTCTACGAGCAGTACTTC
16	-	TRBJ2-4	-	TRBV7-2	CASGRSGELAKNIQYF	TGTGCCAGCGGAAGATCAGGGGAGCTAGCCAAAAACATTCAGTACTTC
14	-	TRBJ2-7	-	TRBV4-3	CASSPYAGAYEQYF	TGCGCCAGCAGCCCTTATGCGGGGGCTTACGAGCAGTACTTC
15	TRBD2	TRBJ2-1	-	TRBV19	CASSSSGRPYNEQFF	TGTGCCAGTAGTTCGAGCGGGAGGCCGTACAATGAGCAGTTCTTC
14	TRBD1	TRBJ1-2	-	TRBV5-1	CASSLGTGGYGYTF	TGCGCCAGCAGCTTGGGGACAGGGGGTTATGGCTACACCTTC
16	-	TRBJ2-5	-	TRBV7-9	CASSPVGSVPRETQYF	TGTGCCAGCAGCCCTGTTGGCTCCGTACCCAGAGAGACCCAGTACTTC
15	-	TRBJ2-5	-	TRBV7-6	CASSLSGSLGETQYF	TGTGCCAGCAGCTTGTCAGGGTCTTTAGGGGAGACCCAGTACTTC
17	-	TRBJ2-1	-	TRBV18	CASSLLSVRTRGDEQFF	TGTGCCAGCTCTCTCCTCTCAGTGCGTACTCGAGGCGATGAGCAGTTCTTC